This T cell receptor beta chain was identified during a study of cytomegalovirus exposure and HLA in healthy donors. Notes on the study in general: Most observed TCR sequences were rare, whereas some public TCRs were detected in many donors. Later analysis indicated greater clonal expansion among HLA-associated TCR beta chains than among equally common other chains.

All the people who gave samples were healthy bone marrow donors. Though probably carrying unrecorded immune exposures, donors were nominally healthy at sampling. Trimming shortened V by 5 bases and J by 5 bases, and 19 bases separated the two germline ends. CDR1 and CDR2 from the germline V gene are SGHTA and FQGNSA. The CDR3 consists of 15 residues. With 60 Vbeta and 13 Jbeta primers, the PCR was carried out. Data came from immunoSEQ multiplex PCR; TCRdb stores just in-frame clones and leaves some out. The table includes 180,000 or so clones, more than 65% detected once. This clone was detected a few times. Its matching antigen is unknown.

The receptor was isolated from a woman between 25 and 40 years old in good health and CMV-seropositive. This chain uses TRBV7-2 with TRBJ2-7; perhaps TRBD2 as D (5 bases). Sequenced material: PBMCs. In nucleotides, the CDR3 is TGTGCCAGCAGCCAACTAGTGGGCAAGCGGAACGAGCAGTACTTC. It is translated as CASSQLVGKRNEQYF.